This passage covers 7 T cell receptor beta chains from one sample sequenced in a study of cytomegalovirus exposure and HLA in healthy donors. Both 60 Vbeta primers and 13 Jbeta primers went into the PCR. The method was immunoSEQ multiplex PCR; TCRdb's version includes in-frame clones alone and lacks a portion of them. This sample contains fewer than 50,000 clones. Specimen: PBMCs. The receptors were gathered from a male donor in good health and CMV-seronegative.

This chain joins TRBV2 and TRBJ1-5; 7 nucleotides agree with TRBD1. This CDR3 has 14 amino acids. V was clipped by 6 bases and J by 3 bases; unmatched bases: 5. The germline CDR1 and CDR2 sequences are SNHLY and FYNNEI. CDR3 sequence: CASRGGQNNQPQHF. The CDR3 DNA is TGTGCCAGCAGGGGGGGACAGAACAATCAGCCCCAGCATTTT.

This chain joins TRBV11-2 and TRBJ2-7; 7 positions agree with TRBD1. Germline V gene sequence: CDR1 SGHAT, CDR2 FQNNGV. The CDR3 totals 14 residues. Trimming removed 5 bases from V and 6 bases from J; junction bases left unmatched: 10. CDR3 amino acids: CASSLPQQGFEQYF. For the CDR3, the DNA is TGTGCCAGCAGCCTCCCACAACAGGGGTTCGAGCAGTACTTC.

CDR3 sequence: CSAVSPPDTQYF. As DNA, the CDR3 is TGCAGCGCCGTCTCCCCCCCAGATACGCAGTATTTT. The chain recombines TRBV29-1 with TRBJ2-3; unclear D gene. Germline CDR1 reads SQVTM; CDR2 reads ANQGSEA. CDR3 size: 12 residues. Trimming took 7 bases from V and 4 from J, leaving 12 bases between them.

This chain uses TRBV6-4 with TRBJ2-3; D call uncertain. The CDR3 extends over 13 amino acids. Trimming cost V 4 bases and J 0 bases, with 5 bases left between them. Germline CDR1 is MRHNA and CDR2 is SNTAGT. CDR3 in amino acids: CASSAGSTDTQYF. For the CDR3, the DNA is TGTGCCAGCAGTGCCGGGAGCACAGATACGCAGTATTTT.

This rearrangement joins TRBV19 to TRBJ2-1; tentative D call: TRBD1 (6 bases). Germline assignment: CDR1 LNHDA and CDR2 SQIVND (reference sequence). With 3 bases removed from V and 5 bases from J, the gap between germline ends came to 14 bases. This CDR3 spans 15 amino acids. The CDR3 coding sequence is TGTGCCAGTAGTATCCGACAGGATTGGGACAATGAGCAGTTCTTC. It encodes CASSIRQDWDNEQFF.

The gene calls are TRBV2 and TRBJ2-7; perhaps TRBD1 as D (6 bases). Germline CDR1 SNHLY, CDR2 FYNNEI. Trimming stripped 7 bases from V and 3 bases from J, with 13 bases between. The CDR3 loop spans 13 amino acids. The CDR3 sequence: CASKYRVVYEQYF. CDR3 DNA sequence: TGTGCCAGCAAATACAGGGTCGTCTACGAGCAGTACTTC.

V and J are TRBV7-2 and TRBJ1-2, with a tentative D call TRBD1 (5 bases). This CDR3 comprises 13 residues. Germline V gives CDR1 SGHTA, CDR2 FQGNSA. V was pared by 5 bases and J by 8 bases, with 15 bases between. The CDR3 reads CASSPGGVDGYTF. CDR3 sequence (DNA): TGTGCCAGCAGCCCCGGGGGGGTGGACGGCTACACCTTC.